Listed here are 19 T cell receptor beta chains from one sample, sequenced in a study of cytomegalovirus exposure and HLA in healthy donors. The PCR contained 60 Vbeta and 13 Jbeta primers. Sequenced by immunoSEQ multiplex PCR; TCRdb stores in-frame clones only, minus some. Seen here are about 190,000 clones, over 60% observed once, and the top ten hold 4.5% to 5.5%. Material for sequencing was PBMCs. These receptors were obtained from a man aged 25-45 years in good health and CMV-seropositive.

The chain uses TRBV15 and TRBJ2-1; 9 bases are shared with TRBD1. V gave up 5 bases and J gave up 5 bases; unmatched junction bases: 4. Germline V lookup: CDR1 LNHNV, CDR2 YYDKDF (reference sequence). The CDR3 sequence is 14 residues long. DNA of the CDR3: TGTGCCACCAGCGTGGACAGGGGAGACAATGAGCAGTTCTTC. Translated, it gives CATSVDRGDNEQFF.

This chain uses TRBV2 with TRBJ1-2; perhaps TRBD1 as D (6 bases). Trimming removed 6 bases from V and 0 bases from J, with 14 bases in between. Germline loops: CDR1 SNHLY, CDR2 FYNNEI. The CDR3 length is 15 residues. CDR3 in amino acids: CASSPPDSPNYGYTF. The CDR3, as DNA: TGTGCCAGCAGCCCTCCGGACAGCCCTAACTATGGCTACACCTTC.

In its sample, this clone was seen a few times. The chain carries TRBV2 and TRBJ2-5; D is perhaps TRBD2 (5 bases). CDR1 and CDR2 from the germline V gene are SNHLY and FYNNEI. Trimming left V 9 bases short and J 5 bases short, with 13 bases between. The CDR3 totals 12 residues. The CDR3 protein is CASRAARETQYF. In DNA form, the CDR3 reads TGTGCCAGTAGAGCGGCCCGGGAGACCCAGTACTTC. Complete variable domain (other parts from reference TRBV2 and TRBJ2-5): EPEVTQTPSHQVTQMGQEVILRCVPISNHLYFYWYRQILGQKVEFLVSFYNNEISEKSEIFDDQFSVERPDGSNFTLKIRSTKLEDSAMYFCASRAARETQYFGPGTRLLVL.

The chain is built from TRBV15 and TRBJ2-1; TRBD2 matches 10 bases. Germline V CDR1 and CDR2: LNHNV, YYDKDF (reference sequence). CDR3 length: 14 residues. The V segment lost 1 base and the J segment 8 bases; nucleotides outside the gene matches: 2. This chain's CDR3 is CATSRASGSDEQFF. CDR3 nucleotides: TGTGCCACCAGCAGAGCTAGCGGGAGCGATGAGCAGTTCTTC.

V is TRBV6-5 and J is TRBJ1-2; D unclear. V gave up 4 bases and J gave up 6 bases, with 12 bases separating them. This CDR3 region has 13 residues. Germline V CDR1 and CDR2: MNHEY, SVGAGI. The CDR3 loop is CASSLDGYDGYTF. The DNA for the CDR3 is TGTGCCAGCAGTTTAGACGGGTACGATGGCTACACCTTC.

In its sample, this clone was seen once. J is TRBJ1-6 and V is TRBV6-5; perhaps TRBD1 as D (6 bases). The V end was cut by 8 bases, the J end by 11 bases, with 19 bases between. From germline, CDR1 is MNHEY and CDR2 SVGAGI. This CDR3 is built from 14 residues. This CDR3 reads CASRGGQPRAPLHF. CDR3 in DNA: TGTGCCAGCCGAGGAGGACAGCCGCGGGCACCCCTCCACTTT.

The chain joins TRBV6-1 to TRBJ2-7, with 9 bases lining up with TRBD2. CDR1 is MNHNS and CDR2 is SASEGT in the germline V gene. The V segment lost 6 bases and the J segment 7 bases; nucleotides outside the gene matches: 13. The length of the CDR3 is 15 residues. The CDR3 bases are TGTGCCAGCAGCCCAGGTCCTAGCGGGGTTATGGAGCAGTACTTC. Protein: CASSPGPSGVMEQYF.

In the case of this clone: A read error may account for a junction end that differs from germline. The V call is TRBV7-9, the J call TRBJ2-7; D remains ambiguous. CDR3 length equals 11 residues. CDR1 is SEHNR, CDR2 FQNEAQ, per germline (reference sequence). As DNA, the CDR3 is TGTGCCAGCAGCTTATCCTTCGAGCAGTACTTC. It translates to CASSLSFEQYF. The full variable domain, with the rest looked up from reference TRBV7-9 and TRBJ2-7, is DTGVSQNPRHKITKRGQNVTFRCDPISEHNRLYWYRQTLGQGPEFLTYFQNEAQLEKSRLLSDRFSAERPKGSFSTLEIQRTEQGDSAMYLCASSLSFEQYFGPGTRLTVT.

The rearrangement links TRBV2 to TRBJ1-4; D may be TRBD1 (6 bases). V lost 5 bases to trimming and J lost 1 base, with 11 bases between them. CDR1 is SNHLY and CDR2 is FYNNEI in the germline V gene. The CDR3 is 15 residues long. CDR3 bases: TGTGCCAGCAGTTCCGAGGACAGAACTAATGAAAAACTGTTTTTT. Its translation: CASSSEDRTNEKLFF.

V and J are TRBV13 and TRBJ1-2; D gene unclear. The CDR3 is 14 amino acids. V was shortened by 4 bases and J by 6 bases, with 15 bases between the two germline ends. Germline CDR1 and CDR2: PRHDT and FYEKMQ (reference sequence). The CDR3 nucleotides are TGTGCCAGCAGCTCCCTCGGGTTTCCGGATGGCTACACCTTC. Encoded protein: CASSSLGFPDGYTF.

The J gene is TRBJ2-5, the V gene TRBV5-1; TRBD1 matches at 8 bases. CDR1 SGHRS and CDR2 YFSETQ come from the germline V gene. V was pared by 7 bases and J by 5 bases, with 7 bases of the junction left unmatched. This CDR3 is 13 amino acids long. CDR3 protein: CASGRTGSETQYF. For the CDR3, the DNA is TGCGCCAGCGGCCGGACAGGGTCCGAGACCCAGTACTTC.

The genes are TRBV30 and TRBJ1-3, with D unresolved. Germline CDR1 GTSNPN, CDR2 SVGIG (reference sequence). This CDR3 contains 13 residues. Trimming cost V 4 bases and J 1 base, with 8 bases left between them. Here the CDR3 reads CAWIRRSGNTIYF. DNA for the CDR3: TGTGCCTGGATCCGGAGGTCTGGAAACACCATATATTTT.

This chain links TRBV5-4 with TRBJ1-2; 7 bases agree with TRBD1. The CDR3 is 15 residues long. V trimming: 1 base; J trimming: 5 bases; junction bases outside the gene matches: 8. Looked up from germline, CDR1 is SGHNT and CDR2 is YYREEE (reference sequence). The CDR3 reads CASSLKGAERYGYTF. The CDR3 nucleotides read TGTGCCAGCAGCTTGAAGGGGGCGGAGAGGTATGGCTACACCTTC. The entire variable domain, with the rest obtained from reference TRBV5-4 and TRBJ1-2, is as follows: ETGVTQSPTHLIKTRGQQVTLRCSSQSGHNTVSWYQQALGQGPQFIFQYYREEENGRGNFPPRFSGLQFPNYSSELNVNALELDDSALYLCASSLKGAERYGYTFGSGTRLTVV.

The V call is TRBV7-2, the J call TRBJ2-3; 7 positions match TRBD2. Per germline, CDR1 SGHTA and CDR2 FQGNSA. V lost 7 bases and J lost 4; bases outside the gene matches: 17. The CDR3 is 17 residues long. CDR3 amino acids: CASTPASLSGVADTQYF. In DNA form, the CDR3 reads TGTGCCAGCACCCCAGCAAGTTTAAGCGGGGTGGCAGATACGCAGTATTTT.

The chain links TRBV11-3 to TRBJ2-2, with a possible D match to TRBD2 (5 bases). This CDR3 comprises 14 residues. Per the germline V gene, CDR1 is SGHNT and CDR2 is YENEEA. Trimming stripped 5 bases from V and 6 bases from J, with 13 bases between. The CDR3 nucleotides read TGTGCCAGCAGCCCCCAGCCCGGGGCCGGGGAGCTGTTTTTT. It translates to CASSPQPGAGELFF.

This sequence joins TRBV7-2 and TRBJ1-5; D may be TRBD1 (6 bases). Germline V lookup: CDR1 SGHTA, CDR2 FQGNSA. The CDR3 runs 15 residues. The V gene lost 1 base and the J gene lost 3 bases, with 10 bases spanning the gap. Written as DNA, the CDR3 is TGTGCCAGCAGCTTAGTCACAGGGTTCAATCAGCCCCAGCATTTT. This translates into CASSLVTGFNQPQHF. Complete variable domain (other parts from reference TRBV7-2 and TRBJ1-5): GAGVSQSPSNKVTEKGKDVELRCDPISGHTALYWYRQSLGQGLEFLIYFQGNSAPDKSGLPSDRFSAERTGGSVSTLTIQRTQQEDSAVYLCASSLVTGFNQPQHFGDGTRLSIL.

J is TRBJ2-2 and V is TRBV5-1; 9 bases are shared with TRBD1. Germline V CDR1 and CDR2: SGHRS, YFSETQ. After removal of 1 base from V and 6 bases from J, the junction contained 7 bases not matched to a gene. CDR3 length: 16 amino acids. CDR3 DNA: TGCGCCAGCAGCTTGACGACAGGGGGGACGGCCGGGGAGCTGTTTTTT. It is translated as CASSLTTGGTAGELFF.

The chain employs TRBV9 and TRBJ2-7, with D perhaps TRBD1 (6 bases). The CDR3 has 17 residues. Deletions cut 3 bases from V and 9 bases from J, with 28 bases between. The V gene's germline CDR1 is SGDLS and CDR2 YYNGEE. CDR3 region: CASSAAPPGAKVRRQYF. For the CDR3, the DNA is TGTGCCAGCAGCGCGGCCCCCCCAGGGGCCAAAGTACGGAGGCAGTACTTC.

In this sample, this clone turned up once. This rearrangement joins TRBV27 to TRBJ2-2, with 9 positions matching TRBD1. V trimming: 6 bases; J trimming: 5 bases; junction bases outside the gene matches: 1. The CDR3 is made up of 13 amino acids. CDR1 is MNHEY, CDR2 SMNVEV, per germline (reference sequence). DNA for the CDR3: TGTGCCAGCAGGACAGGGGGGACCGGGGAGCTGTTTTTT. It translates to CASRTGGTGELFF.